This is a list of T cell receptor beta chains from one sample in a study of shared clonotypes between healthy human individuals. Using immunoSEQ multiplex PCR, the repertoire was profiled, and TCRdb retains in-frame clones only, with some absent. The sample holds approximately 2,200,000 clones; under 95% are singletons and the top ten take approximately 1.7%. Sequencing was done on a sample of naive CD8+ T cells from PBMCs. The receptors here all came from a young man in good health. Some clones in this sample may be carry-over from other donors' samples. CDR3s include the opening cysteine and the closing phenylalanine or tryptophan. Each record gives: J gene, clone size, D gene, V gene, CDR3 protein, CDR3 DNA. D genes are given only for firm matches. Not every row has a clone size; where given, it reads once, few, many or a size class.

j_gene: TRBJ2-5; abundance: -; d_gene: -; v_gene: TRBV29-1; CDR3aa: CSAAIAVQETQYF; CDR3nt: TGCAGCGCCGCAATAGCGGTGCAAGAGACCCAGTACTTC
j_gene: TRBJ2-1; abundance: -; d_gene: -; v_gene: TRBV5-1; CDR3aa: CASSPGRDFPYNEQFF; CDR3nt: TGCGCCAGCAGCCCGGGAAGGGACTTCCCCTACAATGAGCAGTTCTTC
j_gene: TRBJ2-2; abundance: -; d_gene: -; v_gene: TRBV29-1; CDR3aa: CSVASGTGELFF; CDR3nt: TGCAGCGTTGCCTCTGGAACCGGGGAGCTGTTTTTT
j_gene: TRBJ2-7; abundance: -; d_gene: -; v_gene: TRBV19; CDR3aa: CASSVPGWEQYF; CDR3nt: TGTGCCAGTAGTGTACCAGGTTGGGAGCAGTACTTC
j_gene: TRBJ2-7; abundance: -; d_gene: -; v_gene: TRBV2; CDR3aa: CASSESWEAYEQYF; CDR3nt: TGTGCCAGCAGTGAATCATGGGAGGCCTACGAGCAGTACTTC
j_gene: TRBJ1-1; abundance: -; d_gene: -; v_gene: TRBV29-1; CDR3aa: CSARSPPTEAFF; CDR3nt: TGCAGCGCCCGTTCCCCCCCGACTGAAGCTTTCTTT
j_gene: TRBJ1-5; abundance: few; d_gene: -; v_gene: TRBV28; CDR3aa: CASSPPTESQPQHF; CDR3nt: TGTGCCAGCAGTCCACCGACAGAGTCTCAGCCCCAGCATTTT
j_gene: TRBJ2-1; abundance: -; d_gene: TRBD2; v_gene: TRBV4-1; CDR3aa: CASSQDNYRTSGIVSNEQFF; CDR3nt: TGCGCCAGCAGCCAAGATAACTACCGGACTAGCGGGATTGTTAGTAATGAGCAGTTCTTC
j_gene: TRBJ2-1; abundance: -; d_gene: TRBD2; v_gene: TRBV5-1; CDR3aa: CASSSRLAGGPWDEQFF; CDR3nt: TGCGCCAGCAGCTCGAGACTAGCGGGAGGGCCTTGGGATGAGCAGTTCTTC
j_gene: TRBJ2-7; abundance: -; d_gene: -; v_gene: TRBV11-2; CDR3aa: CASSLLVEQYF; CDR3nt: TGTGCCAGCAGCTTACTAGTCGAGCAGTACTTC
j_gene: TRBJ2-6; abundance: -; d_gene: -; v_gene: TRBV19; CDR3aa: CASSIVPLSGANVLTF; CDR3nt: TGTGCCAGTAGTATAGTGCCGCTCTCTGGGGCCAACGTCCTGACTTTC
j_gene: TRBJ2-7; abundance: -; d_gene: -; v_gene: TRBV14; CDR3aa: CATQPLGSSYEQYF; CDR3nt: TGTGCCACCCAACCCTTGGGCAGCTCCTACGAGCAGTACTTC
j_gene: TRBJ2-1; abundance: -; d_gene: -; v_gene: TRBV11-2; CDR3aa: CASSLLANEQFF; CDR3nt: TGTGCCAGCAGCTTACTAGCCAATGAGCAGTTCTTC
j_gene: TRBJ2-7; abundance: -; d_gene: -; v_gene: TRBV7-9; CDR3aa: CASSLVTHEQYF; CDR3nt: TGTGCCAGCAGCTTAGTTACCCACGAGCAGTACTTC
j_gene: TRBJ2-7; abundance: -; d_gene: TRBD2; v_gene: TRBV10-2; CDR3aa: CASSPGLAAYEQYF; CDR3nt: TGCGCCAGCAGCCCGGGACTAGCGGCCTACGAGCAGTACTTC
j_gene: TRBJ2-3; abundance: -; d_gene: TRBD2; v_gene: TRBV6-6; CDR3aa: CASSHSGSGTDTQYF; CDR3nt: TGTGCCAGCAGCCATAGCGGGAGCGGCACAGATACGCAGTATTTT
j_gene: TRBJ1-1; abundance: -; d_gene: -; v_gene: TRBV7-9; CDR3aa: CASSRLGVAFF; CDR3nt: TGTGCCAGCAGCCGCCTCGGGGTGGCTTTCTTT
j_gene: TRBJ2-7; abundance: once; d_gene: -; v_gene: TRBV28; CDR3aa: CASSPGDEQYF; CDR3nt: TGTGCCAGCAGTCCGGGGGACGAGCAGTACTTC
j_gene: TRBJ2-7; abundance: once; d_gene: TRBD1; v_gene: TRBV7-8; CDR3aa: CASSSGQGIDEQYF; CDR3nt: TGTGCCAGCAGCTCGGGACAGGGAATCGACGAGCAGTACTTC
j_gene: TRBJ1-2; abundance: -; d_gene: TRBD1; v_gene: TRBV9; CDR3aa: CASSDDRGGPSYGYTF; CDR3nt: TGTGCCAGCAGCGATGACAGGGGAGGCCCCTCTTATGGCTACACCTTC
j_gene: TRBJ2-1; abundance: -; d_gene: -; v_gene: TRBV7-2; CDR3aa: CASSLWRGTSYNEQFF; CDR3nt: TGTGCCAGCAGCTTATGGAGGGGGACCTCCTACAATGAGCAGTTCTTC
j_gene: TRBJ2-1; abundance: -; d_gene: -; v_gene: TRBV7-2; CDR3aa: CASSPSPQSSYNEQFF; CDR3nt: TGTGCCAGCAGCCCTAGTCCCCAAAGCTCCTACAATGAGCAGTTCTTC